This note documents a single T cell receptor (beta chain) sequence. The target antigen is unknown. The treatment here: oral pan-JAK inhibitor, 5-10 mg twice daily. PBMC-derived CD4+ and CD8+ T cells were sorted. TCR sequencing used cDNA made by reverse transcription of extracted RNA. Produced via immunoSEQ multiplex PCR; TCRdb's table is partial and in-frame only. The table includes about 210,000 clones, roughly 40% detected once. These data originate in a study of CD8+ T cells in alopecia areata. Study-level information: Percent affected scalp area, the SALT score, rated treated patients' severity.

Study-wide findings and caveats: Many expanded lesional clones stayed in scalp and blood while on tofacitinib. Higher clonality than in normal scalp was seen in lesional scalp, especially alopecia totalis/universalis.

After removal of 7 bases from V and 3 bases from J, the junction contained 9 bases not matched to a gene. The CDR3 contains 14 residues. CDR1 is SGHRS and CDR2 is YFSETQ in the germline V gene. This chain connects TRBV5-1 to TRBJ2-5, with 7 nucleotides matching TRBD1. This TCR came from a human donor with alopecia areata. This specimen was CD4+ T cells sorted from blood, taken at roughly week 36, from a patient treated with tofacitinib. CDR3 in DNA: TGCGCCAGCCGAACCACCGGGACAGAAGAGACCCAGTACTTC. Amino acid sequence: CASRTTGTEETQYF.